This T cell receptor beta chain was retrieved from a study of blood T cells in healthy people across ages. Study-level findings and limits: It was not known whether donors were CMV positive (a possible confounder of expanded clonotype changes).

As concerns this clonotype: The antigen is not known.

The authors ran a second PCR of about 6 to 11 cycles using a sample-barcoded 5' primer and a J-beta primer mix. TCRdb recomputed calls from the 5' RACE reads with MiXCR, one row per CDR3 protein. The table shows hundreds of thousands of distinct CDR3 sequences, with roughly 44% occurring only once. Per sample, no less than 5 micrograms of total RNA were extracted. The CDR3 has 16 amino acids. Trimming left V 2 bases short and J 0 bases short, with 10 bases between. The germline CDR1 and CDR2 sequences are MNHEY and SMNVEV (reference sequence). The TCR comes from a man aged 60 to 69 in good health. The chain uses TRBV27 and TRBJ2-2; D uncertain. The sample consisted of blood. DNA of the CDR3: TGTGCCAGCAGTTTAAGGGTTCTAACGAACACCGGGGAGCTGTTTTTT. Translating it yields CASSLRVLTNTGELFF.